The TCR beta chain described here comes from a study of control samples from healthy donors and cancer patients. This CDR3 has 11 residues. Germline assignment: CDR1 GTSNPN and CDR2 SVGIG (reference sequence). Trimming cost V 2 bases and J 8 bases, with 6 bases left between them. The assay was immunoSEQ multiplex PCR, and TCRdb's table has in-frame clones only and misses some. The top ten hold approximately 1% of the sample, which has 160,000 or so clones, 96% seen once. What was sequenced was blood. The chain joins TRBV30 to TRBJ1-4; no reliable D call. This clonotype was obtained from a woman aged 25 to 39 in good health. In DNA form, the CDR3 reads TGTGCCTGGAGTTCGCGGGAAAAACTGTTTTTT. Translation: CAWSSREKLFF.